This T cell receptor (beta chain) originates from a study of Tregs in tolerant kidney transplant recipients. Remarks on this clone: Its antigen is unidentified.

Produced via immunoSEQ multiplex PCR; TCRdb's table is partial and in-frame only. The sample yields 68,000 or so clones, 84% seen once. CDR1 and CDR2 (germline): LNHDA, SQIVND (reference sequence). The CDR3 spans 16 residues. The ends were cut back, 0 bases at V and 0 bases at J, with 9 bases in the middle. The study, taken as a whole, reports: Validation in larger populations is needed because few patients were studied. Expanding Tregs on activated donor B cells appeared to best identify donor-specific TCRbeta clones.

Unstimulated Tregs (CD4+CD25+CD127-) and CD4+CD25- non-Tregs were sorted from PBMCs. The V gene is TRBV19, the J gene TRBJ1-3; D perhaps matches TRBD1 (5 bases). Sequencing was carried out using CD4+ T cells from blood. This clonotype was obtained from a human donor in good health. The CDR3 DNA reads TGTGCCAGTAGTATAGATGGGGCGTTCTCTGGAAACACCATATATTTT. Its translation is CASSIDGAFSGNTIYF.